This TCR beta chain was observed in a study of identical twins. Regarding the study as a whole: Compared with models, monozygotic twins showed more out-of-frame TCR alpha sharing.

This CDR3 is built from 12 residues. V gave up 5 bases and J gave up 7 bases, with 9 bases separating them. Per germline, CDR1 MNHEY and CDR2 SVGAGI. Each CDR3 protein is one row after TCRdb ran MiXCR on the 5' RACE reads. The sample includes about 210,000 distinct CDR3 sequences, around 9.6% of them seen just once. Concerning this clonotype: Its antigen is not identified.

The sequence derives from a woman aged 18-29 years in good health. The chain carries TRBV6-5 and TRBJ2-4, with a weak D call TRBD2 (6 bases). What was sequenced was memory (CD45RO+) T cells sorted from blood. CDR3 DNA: TGTGCCAGCAGTGGGGCGGGGAACATTCAGTACTTC. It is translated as CASSGAGNIQYF.